The next 20 T cell receptor beta chains were all read from a single sample in a study of cytomegalovirus exposure and HLA in healthy donors. The PCR ran on 60 Vbeta and 13 Jbeta primers. Produced via immunoSEQ multiplex PCR; TCRdb's table is partial and in-frame only. The sample yields 150,000 to 180,000 clones, 65% to 85% seen once. The sample was PBMCs. The receptors derive from a middle-aged woman in good health and CMV-seropositive.

This clone was detected only once. The CDR3 spells CASTLNRLGQPQHF. The CDR3 nucleotides read TGTGCCAGTACCCTGAACAGGCTGGGTCAGCCCCAGCATTTT. V usage is TRBV19 and J usage is TRBJ1-5; a possible D gene is TRBD1 (5 bases). V lost 7 bases to trimming and J lost 6 bases, with 16 bases between them. This CDR3 is 14 amino acids long. Germline loops: CDR1 LNHDA, CDR2 SQIVND (reference sequence).

The chain couples TRBV15 to TRBJ2-2; a possible D gene is TRBD1 (5 bases). The CDR3 contains 14 residues. V was shortened by 0 bases and J by 8 bases, with 10 bases between the two germline ends. Germline V gene lookup returns CDR1 LNHNV and CDR2 YYDKDF (reference sequence). The CDR3 loop is CATSRDIGAGELFF. DNA for the CDR3: TGTGCCACCAGCAGAGATATAGGGGCTGGGGAGCTGTTTTTT. Full variable domain (outside the CDR3, taken from reference TRBV15 and TRBJ2-2): DAMVIQNPRYQVTQFGKPVTLSCSQTLNHNVMYWYQQKSSQAPKLLFHYYDKDFNNEADTPDNFQSRRPNTSFCFLDIRSPGLGDTAMYLCATSRDIGAGELFFGEGSRLTVL.

The J gene is TRBJ1-5, the V gene TRBV2, with TRBD1 matching 8 bases. Germline V lookup: CDR1 SNHLY, CDR2 FYNNEI. This CDR3 has 14 residues. V was pared by 6 bases and J by 3 bases, with 4 bases of the junction left unmatched. This CDR3 is CASRPGQVNQPQHF. The CDR3 DNA follows: TGTGCCAGCAGGCCGGGACAGGTCAATCAGCCCCAGCATTTT.

The J gene is TRBJ2-4, the V gene TRBV7-9; D might be TRBD1 (7 bases). The CDR3 contains 14 residues. The ends were cut back, 5 bases at V and 7 bases at J, with 15 bases in the middle. Germline values: CDR1 SEHNR, CDR2 FQNEAQ (reference sequence). The CDR3 sequence is CASSQGGASNIQYF. CDR3 coding DNA: TGTGCCAGCAGCCAGGGGGGTGCATCCAACATTCAGTACTTC.

This clone was seen a single time. The chain joins TRBV9 to TRBJ2-3; 10 bases line up with TRBD2. With V trimmed by 0 bases and J by 4 bases, 8 bases remained unmatched. The CDR3 extends over 17 amino acids. Germline V gene sequence: CDR1 SGDLS, CDR2 YYNGEE. The CDR3 region has the DNA TGTGCCAGCAGCGTAGCTGGAGCGGGAGGGATCGCAGATACGCAGTATTTT. Amino acids: CASSVAGAGGIADTQYF.

Concerning this clone itself: This sample includes further DNA sequences coding for the same CDR3. This chain connects TRBV7-6 to TRBJ2-1; D is unclear. Germline CDR1 SGHVS, CDR2 FNYEAQ. The CDR3 is 12 amino acids. V was pared by 5 bases and J by 4 bases, with 6 bases between. The CDR3 DNA reads as TGTGCCAGCAGCCTTTTATACAATGAGCAGTTCTTC. Residues: CASSLLYNEQFF.

V gene TRBV5-1 combines with J gene TRBJ2-5; 7 bases line up with TRBD2. This CDR3 contains 13 residues. V lost 8 bases and J lost 3; bases outside the gene matches: 7. Germline CDR1 reads SGHRS; CDR2 reads YFSETQ. Here the CDR3 DNA reads TGCGCCAGTGGAGCGGGGACCGAAGAGACCCAGTACTTC. Translated, it gives CASGAGTEETQYF.

The rearrangement uses TRBV18 and TRBJ2-5, with 9 bases that match TRBD1. This CDR3 is 15 amino acids long. Germline V lookup: CDR1 KGHSH, CDR2 LQKENI. V was clipped by 0 bases and J by 4 bases; unmatched bases: 3. Here the CDR3 DNA reads TGTGCCAGCTCACCACCCGGGACAGGGTCAGAGACCCAGTACTTC. Protein product: CASSPPGTGSETQYF.

The chain carries TRBV9 and TRBJ2-7, with D possibly matching TRBD2 (6 bases). The CDR3 extends over 15 amino acids. The V and J ends lost 0 bases and 6 bases respectively, with 16 bases between them. The germline CDR1 and CDR2 sequences are SGDLS and YYNGEE. Written as DNA, the CDR3 is TGTGCCAGCAGCGTAGGAGCAGGAGGGGACGTCGAGCAGTACTTC. It yields the protein CASSVGAGGDVEQYF.

The J gene is TRBJ2-5, the V gene TRBV27, with 12 bases lining up with TRBD2. Looked up from germline, CDR1 is MNHEY and CDR2 is SMNVEV (reference sequence). CDR3 length: 15 amino acids. The V gene end was trimmed by 7 bases and the J gene end by 5 bases; junction bases not matched to a gene: 8. CDR3 loop: CASIPGLAGGETQYF. The DNA for the CDR3 is TGTGCCAGCATTCCGGGACTAGCGGGCGGGGAGACCCAGTACTTC.

This clone was seen just once. Other DNA sequences in the same sample also yield this CDR3. This chain joins TRBV19 and TRBJ2-7; TRBD1 matches at 9 bases. Germline CDR1 is LNHDA and CDR2 is SQIVND (reference sequence). This CDR3 comprises 15 residues. With 1 base clipped from V and 2 bases from J, the junction kept 3 bases outside the gene matches. The DNA of the CDR3 is TGTGCCAGTAGTATAGTGGGACAGGGCGCCTACGAGCAGTACTTC. Encoded protein: CASSIVGQGAYEQYF.

This rearrangement joins TRBV6-5 to TRBJ1-1, with no clear D. The length of the CDR3 is 14 residues. V dropped 0 bases and J dropped 6 bases, with 11 bases sitting between them. Germline loops: CDR1 MNHEY, CDR2 SVGAGI. The CDR3 region is CASSYSSTGSEAFF. As DNA, the CDR3 is TGTGCCAGCAGTTACTCGAGTACCGGTTCTGAAGCTTTCTTT.

The chain carries TRBV29-1 and TRBJ2-1; D ambiguous. V lost 3 bases to trimming and J lost 9 bases, with 9 bases between them. Per the germline V gene, CDR1 is SQVTM and CDR2 is ANQGSEA. This CDR3 is built from 11 residues. The CDR3 here is CSVESRAEQFF. In nucleotides, the CDR3 is TGCAGCGTTGAGAGTCGTGCTGAGCAGTTCTTC.

This chain joins TRBV4-1 and TRBJ1-2; maybe TRBD1 (6 bases). Germline lookup yields CDR1 MGHRA and CDR2 YSYEKL. Trimming pared 0 bases from V and 2 bases from J, leaving 13 bases between. The length of the CDR3 is 16 residues. CDR3 amino acids: CASSQDLDSENYGYTF. The CDR3 region has the DNA TGCGCCAGCAGCCAAGATCTGGACAGCGAAAACTATGGCTACACCTTC.

The chain has TRBV6-6 and TRBJ1-5; D perhaps matches TRBD1 (5 bases). The V end was cut by 7 bases, the J end by 8 bases, with 18 bases between. The V gene's germline CDR1 is MNHNY and CDR2 SVGAGI (reference sequence). This CDR3 contains 14 residues. In DNA form, the CDR3 reads TGTGCCAGCACTTATGGGGGAGGGTATGAGCCCCAGCATTTT. Its protein product is CASTYGGGYEPQHF.

This clone was observed once. The V and J genes are TRBV5-6 and TRBJ2-5, with a weak D call TRBD2 (5 bases). The DNA end lines up better with TRBJ2-7; the J call may be wrong. The CDR3 totals 14 residues. The V gene's germline CDR1 is SGHDT and CDR2 YYEEEE. The CDR3, as DNA: TGTGCCAGCAGCTTTGTTGGGAGATCCTACGAGCAGTACTTC. It encodes CASSFVGRSYEQYF.

The chain's CDR3 is CASCPSGRAGGELFF. CDR3 nucleotides: TGCGCCAGCTGCCCGAGCGGGAGGGCAGGCGGGGAGCTGTTTTTT. This rearrangement joins TRBV5-1 to TRBJ2-2; 10 bases map to TRBD2. The germline V gene has CDR1 SGHRS and CDR2 YFSETQ. The J segment lost 7 bases and the V segment lost 7 bases, leaving 10 bases of the junction unmatched. The CDR3 spans 15 residues.

Only a few counts were recorded for this clone. V usage is TRBV5-6 and J usage is TRBJ2-5; D possibly corresponds to TRBD2 (6 bases). Germline CDR1 SGHDT, CDR2 YYEEEE. V shed 3 bases and J shed 5 bases, with 8 bases lying between them. The CDR3 contains 12 residues. The CDR3 loop is CASSWGDETQYF. CDR3 bases: TGTGCCAGCAGCTGGGGGGATGAGACCCAGTACTTC.

The chain recombines TRBV27 with TRBJ2-2; 8 bases are shared with TRBD2. The V gene end was trimmed by 4 bases and the J gene end by 2 bases; junction bases not matched to a gene: 6. The CDR3 runs 16 residues. Germline loops: CDR1 MNHEY, CDR2 SMNVEV (reference sequence). The CDR3 region is CASSYLAGINTGELFF. DNA for the CDR3: TGTGCCAGCAGTTACCTAGCGGGTATTAACACCGGGGAGCTGTTTTTT.

This chain joins TRBV6-1 and TRBJ1-4; D is unresolved. This CDR3 comprises 15 residues. Germline CDR1 reads MNHNS; CDR2 reads SASEGT. V gave up 6 bases and J gave up 0 bases, with 11 bases separating them. CDR3 loop: CASRPRSATNEKLFF. CDR3 sequence (DNA): TGTGCCAGCAGACCCCGTTCGGCAACTAATGAAAAACTGTTTTTT.